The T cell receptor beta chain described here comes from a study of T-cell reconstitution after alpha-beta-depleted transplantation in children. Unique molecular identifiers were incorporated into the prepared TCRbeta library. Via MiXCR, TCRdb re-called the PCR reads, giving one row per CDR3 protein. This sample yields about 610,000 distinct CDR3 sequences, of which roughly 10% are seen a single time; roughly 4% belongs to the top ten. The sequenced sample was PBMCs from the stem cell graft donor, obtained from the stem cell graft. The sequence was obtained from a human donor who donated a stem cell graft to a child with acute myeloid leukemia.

For the CDR3, the DNA is TGTGCCAGCAGATTCCAGGGGATATCTGGGGCCAACGTCCTGACTTTC. It yields the protein CASRFQGISGANVLTF. This chain joins TRBV6-1 and TRBJ2-6; possibly TRBD1 for D (6 bases). The V gene's germline CDR1 is MNHNS and CDR2 SASEGT. This CDR3 is 16 amino acids long. Trimming stripped 6 bases from V and 1 base from J, with 13 bases between.